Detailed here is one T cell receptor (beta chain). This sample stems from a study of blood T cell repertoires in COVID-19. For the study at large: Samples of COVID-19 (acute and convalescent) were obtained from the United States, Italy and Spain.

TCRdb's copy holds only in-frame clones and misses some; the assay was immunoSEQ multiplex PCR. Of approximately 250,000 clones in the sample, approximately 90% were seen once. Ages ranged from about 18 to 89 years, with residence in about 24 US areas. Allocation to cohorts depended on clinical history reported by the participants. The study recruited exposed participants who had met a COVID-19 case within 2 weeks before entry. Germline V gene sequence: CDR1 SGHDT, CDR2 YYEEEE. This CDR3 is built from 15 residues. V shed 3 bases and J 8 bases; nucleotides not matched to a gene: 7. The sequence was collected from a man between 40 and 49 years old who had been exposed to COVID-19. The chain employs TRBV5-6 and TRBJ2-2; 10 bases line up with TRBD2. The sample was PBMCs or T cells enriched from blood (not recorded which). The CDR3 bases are TGTGCCAGCAGCTCCTGGACTAGCGGATGGGGGGAGCTGTTTTTT. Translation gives CASSSWTSGWGELFF.